This passage covers 29 T cell receptor beta chains from one sample sequenced in a study of yellow fever vaccine responses in identical twins. TCRdb passed the RT-PCR reads through MiXCR, listing each CDR3 protein once. The top ten clones hold approximately 28% of a sample with about 1,100 distinct CDR3 sequences, about 78% of them seen once. Sequences were derived from T cells from blood (PBMCs), unsorted or a sorted subset (not recorded which), sampled before or after yellow fever vaccination (not recorded which). The receptors originated from a female donor who received the yellow fever vaccine.

The chain has TRBV18 and TRBJ2-1; D perhaps matches TRBD2 (6 bases). There are 13 residues in the CDR3. Trimming left V 3 bases short and J 5 bases short, with 8 bases between. Germline V gene lookup returns CDR1 KGHSH and CDR2 LQKENI. The CDR3, as DNA: TGTGCCAGCTCACCGGGACTGAACAATGAGCAGTTCTTC. The encoded protein is CASSPGLNNEQFF.

This chain joins TRBV15 and TRBJ2-3; weak D call: TRBD1 (6 bases). This CDR3 has 17 amino acids. Trimming took 1 base from V and 2 from J, leaving 16 bases between them. Germline-derived CDR1 and CDR2 are LNHNV and YYDKDF (reference sequence). CDR3 bases: TGTGCCACCAGCAGAGCAGCAGGGGCTTCTGTCACAGATACGCAGTATTTT. It yields the protein CATSRAAGASVTDTQYF.

The chain combines TRBV7-2 with TRBJ2-3, with 9 bases fitting TRBD2. In germline, CDR1 is SGHTA, CDR2 FQGNSA. The CDR3 is 18 residues long. The trim removed 0 bases at V and 0 bases at J, leaving 7 bases unmatched. In DNA form, the CDR3 reads TGTGCCAGCAGCTTAGCGCAGTCTAGCGGGATCAGCACAGATACGCAGTATTTT. Amino acid sequence: CASSLAQSSGISTDTQYF.

This chain uses TRBV30 with TRBJ1-1, with 8 bases lining up with TRBD1. Germline lookup yields CDR1 GTSNPN and CDR2 SVGIG (reference sequence). Trimming at V came to 5 bases and at J to 3 bases, leaving 5 bases not matched to a gene. There are 13 residues in the CDR3. The DNA for the CDR3 is TGTGCCTGGGCTACGACAGGGGACACTGAAGCTTTCTTT. Translating gives CAWATTGDTEAFF.

This chain links TRBV10-3 with TRBJ2-1; D ambiguous. The germline V gene has CDR1 ENHRY and CDR2 SYGVKD. The CDR3 runs to 16 residues. With 0 bases removed from V and 0 bases from J, the gap between germline ends came to 9 bases. CDR3 sequence reads: CAISESRIRSYNEQFF. DNA for the CDR3: TGTGCCATCAGTGAGTCGCGAATCCGCTCCTACAATGAGCAGTTCTTC.

The V gene is TRBV11-1, the J gene TRBJ2-2, with 7 bases that match TRBD2. In germline, CDR1 is SGHAT, CDR2 FQDESV (reference sequence). V lost 3 bases, J lost 0 bases, and 4 bases stayed unmatched. The CDR3 is 16 residues long. As DNA, the CDR3 is TGTGCCAGCAGCTTTCGGACTAGAACGAACACCGGGGAGCTGTTTTTT. Translating it yields CASSFRTRTNTGELFF.

The gene calls are TRBV20-1 and TRBJ2-7; D gene ambiguous. The CDR3 totals 11 residues. V was shortened by 0 bases and J by 3 bases, with 3 bases between the two germline ends. Germline V lookup: CDR1 DFQATT, CDR2 SNEGSKA (reference sequence). The CDR3 is CSARDNYEQYF. In nucleotides, the CDR3 is TGCAGTGCTAGAGACAACTACGAGCAGTACTTC.

The chain is built from TRBV11-1 and TRBJ2-3; D gene unclear. Germline CDR1 reads SGHAT; CDR2 reads FQDESV (reference sequence). Trimming took 5 bases from V and 3 from J, leaving 18 bases between them. CDR3 length: 16 amino acids. The DNA of the CDR3 is TGTGCCAGCAGCCCGAAGGGCACCCTCGCTACAGATACGCAGTATTTT. It translates to CASSPKGTLATDTQYF.

The V call is TRBV4-1, the J call TRBJ2-7; D uncertain. Germline-derived CDR1 and CDR2 are MGHRA and YSYEKL. The CDR3 extends over 13 amino acids. V was cut by 3 bases and J by 2 bases, with 8 bases left in between. For the CDR3, the DNA is TGCGCCAGCAGCCAGGCAGTAACCTACGAGCAGTACTTC. Encoded protein: CASSQAVTYEQYF.

The rearrangement joins TRBV7-2 to TRBJ2-1; the D call may be TRBD1 or TRBD2 (6 bases each). The CDR3 extends over 14 amino acids. The germline V and J ends were trimmed by 3 bases and 4 bases, with 10 bases remaining between them. Looked up from germline, CDR1 is SGHTA and CDR2 is FQGNSA. CDR3 residues: CASSFGGLYNEQFF. The CDR3 nucleotides read TGTGCCAGCAGCTTCGGGGGCCTTTACAATGAGCAGTTCTTC.

The chain recombines TRBV15 with TRBJ2-1; D gene ambiguous. This CDR3 spans 12 amino acids. Between the trimmed V and J ends, which lost 1 base and 9 bases, there was a span of 7 bases. Per germline, CDR1 LNHNV and CDR2 YYDKDF (reference sequence). The CDR3 is CATSRGVAEQFF. The CDR3 bases are TGTGCCACCAGCAGAGGTGTGGCTGAGCAGTTCTTC.

This rearrangement joins TRBV5-4 to TRBJ1-3; possible D gene TRBD1, 5 bases. Trimming pared 0 bases from V and 4 bases from J, leaving 11 bases between. Germline V CDR1 and CDR2: SGHNT, YYREEE (reference sequence). The CDR3 length is 15 residues. CDR3 sequence (DNA): TGTGCCAGCAGCTTGGCTGGGGCGAGGGGAAACACCATATATTTT. Its translation: CASSLAGARGNTIYF.

This chain connects TRBV20-1 to TRBJ2-6; TRBD1 is a possible D gene (5 bases). Trimming removed 3 bases at V and 0 bases at J, with 9 bases between. The CDR3 covers 15 residues. The germline gives CDR1 DFQATT, CDR2 SNEGSKA (reference sequence). Written as DNA, the CDR3 is TGCAGTGCTAGTCTTGGGGCCTCTGGGGCCAACGTCCTGACTTTC. It specifies CSASLGASGANVLTF.

The chain employs TRBV6-2 or TRBV6-3 and TRBJ2-7; tentative D call: TRBD2 (5 bases). Trimming took 4 bases from V and 6 from J, leaving 19 bases between them. CDR1 and CDR2 (germline): MNHEY, SVGEGT. The CDR3 consists of 15 residues. CDR3 sequence (DNA): TGTGCCAGCAGTTCCCCCGGGGAAGGAAGGAGCGAGCAGTACTTC. Its protein is CASSSPGEGRSEQYF.

V and J are TRBV6-5 and TRBJ2-3; D is possibly TRBD2 (5 bases). Per germline, CDR1 MNHEY and CDR2 SVGAGI. V lost 0 bases and J lost 2, with 15 bases in between. CDR3 length: 17 residues. The CDR3 sequence is CASSYSKGGILTDTQYF. DNA for the CDR3: TGTGCCAGCAGTTACTCGAAAGGAGGCATCCTCACAGATACGCAGTATTTT.

This chain connects TRBV7-6 to TRBJ1-1; TRBD1 aligns across 7 bases. V lost 1 base and J lost 5; bases outside the gene matches: 4. Germline assignment: CDR1 SGHVS and CDR2 FNYEAQ. This CDR3 contains 14 residues. The CDR3 DNA reads TGTGCCAGCAGCTTAGGACAGGGCAAGACTGAAGCTTTCTTT. This sequence encodes CASSLGQGKTEAFF.

The V call is TRBV7-2, the J call TRBJ2-3, with 9 positions matching TRBD2. The CDR3 contains 15 residues. CDR1 and CDR2 (germline): SGHTA, FQGNSA. Unmatched junction bases numbered 5, after V lost 6 bases and J lost 1 base. The DNA of the CDR3 is TGTGCCAGCAGTCTTAGCGGGAGCGGCACAGATACGCAGTATTTT. This sequence encodes CASSLSGSGTDTQYF.

This clonotype has a single count. This chain joins TRBV4-3 and TRBJ2-5, with D perhaps matching TRBD1 or TRBD2 (6 bases each). Per germline, CDR1 LGHNA and CDR2 YSLEER. V lost 2 bases to trimming and J lost 5 bases, with 15 bases between them. This CDR3 contains 15 residues. The CDR3 nucleotides are TGCGCCAGCAGCCAACAAAGGGGGGCGTCCGAGACCCAGTACTTC. Translated, it gives CASSQQRGASETQYF.

The chain couples TRBV11-1 to TRBJ2-1; 11 bases align to TRBD2. Per germline, CDR1 SGHAT and CDR2 FQDESV (reference sequence). The CDR3 has 17 residues. The V and J ends lost 1 base and 8 bases, in that order; junction bases with no gene match: 10. CDR3 coding DNA: TGTGCCAGCAGCTTAGAGGTAGCGGGGGGGCCGCGGGATGAGCAGTTCTTC. It specifies CASSLEVAGGPRDEQFF.

This clonotype showed up just once. The rearrangement links TRBV12-3 or TRBV12-4 to TRBJ2-5; the match to TRBD1 covers 7 bases. V was pared by 7 bases and J by 1 base, with 9 bases of the junction left unmatched. The CDR3 runs to 15 residues. CDR3 sequence (DNA): TGTGCCAGCACCCTATCGACAGGGCCCCAAGAGACCCAGTACTTC. This encodes CASTLSTGPQETQYF.

This clonotype came up once. This rearrangement joins TRBV4-1 to TRBJ1-1; D possibly corresponds to TRBD1 (5 bases). With 3 bases removed from V and 5 bases from J, the gap between germline ends came to 16 bases. This CDR3 spans 15 amino acids. The V gene's germline CDR1 is MGHRA and CDR2 YSYEKL. This CDR3 reads CASSQGPGLWTEAFF. CDR3 in DNA: TGCGCCAGCAGCCAGGGACCGGGCCTATGGACTGAAGCTTTCTTT.

The chain joins TRBV7-9 to TRBJ1-1; D remains unclear. From germline, CDR1 is SEHNR and CDR2 FQNEAQ (reference sequence). V lost 3 bases and J lost 11, with 13 bases in between. This CDR3 is built from 12 residues. The CDR3 spells CASSFKGQRAFF. The CDR3 DNA reads as TGTGCCAGCAGCTTTAAGGGCCAGAGGGCTTTCTTT.

The chain combines TRBV29-1 with TRBJ1-1; no firm D call. Deletions cut 7 bases from V and 1 base from J, with 13 bases between. Germline loops: CDR1 SQVTM, CDR2 ANQGSEA. CDR3 length: 13 residues. In DNA, the CDR3 is TGCAGCGGAAACCACGGCGGGAACACTGAAGCTTTCTTT. Protein: CSGNHGGNTEAFF.

This rearrangement joins TRBV11-1 to TRBJ2-1; D remains ambiguous. Trimming shortened V by 6 bases and J by 7 bases, and 10 bases separated the two germline ends. The CDR3 is 12 residues long. The V gene's germline CDR1 is SGHAT and CDR2 FQDESV (reference sequence). Here the CDR3 reads CASRPTRNEQFF. The CDR3 nucleotides read TGTGCCAGCAGGCCTACGAGGAATGAGCAGTTCTTC.

The rearrangement joins TRBV11-1 to TRBJ2-7; the match to TRBD1 covers 8 bases. CDR1 and CDR2 (germline): SGHAT, FQDESV (reference sequence). The CDR3 extends over 17 amino acids. The V and J ends lost 1 base and 1 base, in that order; junction bases with no gene match: 9. The chain's CDR3 is CASSLVSVGQVSYEQYF. Written as DNA, the CDR3 is TGTGCCAGCAGCTTAGTAAGTGTGGGACAGGTTTCCTACGAGCAGTACTTC.

The chain employs TRBV7-2 and TRBJ1-5; D gene unclear. Germline V lookup: CDR1 SGHTA, CDR2 FQGNSA. The CDR3 length is 15 residues. V was trimmed by 6 bases and J by 3 bases, leaving 15 bases between them. The CDR3, as DNA: TGTGCCAGCAGTCAATCTTGGGATTTCAATCAGCCCCAGCATTTT. Translated, it gives CASSQSWDFNQPQHF.

The chain recombines TRBV29-1 with TRBJ2-3; D not certain. Trimming took 1 base from V and 2 from J, leaving 13 bases between them. The germline V gene has CDR1 SQVTM and CDR2 ANQGSEA. The CDR3 totals 15 residues. CDR3 residues: CSVEGVRWDTDTQYF. The CDR3 coding sequence is TGCAGCGTTGAAGGTGTCCGGTGGGACACAGATACGCAGTATTTT.

The chain recombines TRBV11-3 with TRBJ1-6; D gene uncertain. CDR1 and CDR2 from the germline V gene are SGHNT and YENEEA. CDR3 size: 11 residues. V shed 11 bases and J shed 14 bases, with 16 bases lying between them. CDR3 sequence: CAVGYSTTLHF. The DNA of the CDR3 is TGTGCCGTAGGGTATTCCACCACCCTCCACTTT.

The chain couples TRBV7-3 to TRBJ2-1; D uncertain. The CDR3 spans 13 residues. The germline V gene encodes CDR1 SGHTA and CDR2 FQGTGA. V was clipped by 4 bases and J by 9 bases, with 13 bases between them. CDR3 bases: TGTGCCAGCAGCTACACGTCGGGCTCTGAGCAGTTCTTC. This gives the protein CASSYTSGSEQFF. The complete variable domain, with remaining parts taken from reference TRBV7-3 and TRBJ2-1, reads GAGVSQTPSNKVTEKGKYVELRCDPISGHTALYWYRQSLGQGPEFLIYFQGTGAADDSGLPNDRFFAVRPEGSVSTLKIQRTERGDSAVYLCASSYTSGSEQFFGPGTRLTVL.